The 27 T cell receptor beta chains listed next were all sequenced from one sample in a study of siplizumab effects on memory and regulatory T cells. Data came from immunoSEQ multiplex PCR; TCRdb stores just in-frame clones and leaves some out. The sample shows roughly 92,000 clones, 94% of them seen only once. What was sequenced was non-Treg CD4+ T cells sorted from blood. These receptors were obtained from a human donor in good health.

The CDR3 reads CASIPSRGRFGTEAFF. The DNA of the CDR3 is TGTGCCAGTATACCCTCCAGGGGTAGGTTTGGCACTGAAGCTTTCTTT. This chain uses TRBV19 with TRBJ1-1; maybe TRBD1 (6 bases). The CDR3 covers 16 residues. V was cut by 7 bases and J by 4 bases, with 22 bases left in between. Per the germline V gene, CDR1 is LNHDA and CDR2 is SQIVND (reference sequence).

The rearrangement joins TRBV11-2 to TRBJ2-3; D may be TRBD2 (6 bases). CDR3 length equals 15 residues. V shed 5 bases and J shed 5 bases, with 17 bases lying between them. Germline assignment: CDR1 SGHAT and CDR2 FQNNGV. The CDR3 protein is CASSPQEGRIDTQYF. DNA of the CDR3: TGTGCCAGCAGCCCCCAAGAGGGGAGGATAGATACGCAGTATTTT. The entire variable domain, with the rest obtained from reference TRBV11-2 and TRBJ2-3, is as follows: EAGVAQSPRYKIIEKRQSVAFWCNPISGHATLYWYQQILGQGPKLLIQFQNNGVVDDSQLPKDRFSAERLKGVDSTLKIQPAKLEDSAVYLCASSPQEGRIDTQYFGPGTRLTVL.

With regard to this clone: The sample holds other DNA sequences that translate to the same CDR3. V gene TRBV9 combines with J gene TRBJ2-3; 11 nucleotides agree with TRBD2. The trim removed 4 bases at V and 3 bases at J, leaving 4 bases unmatched. The CDR3 runs 15 residues. Germline CDR1 SGDLS, CDR2 YYNGEE. CDR3 amino acids: CASSQTSGSTDTQYF. DNA for the CDR3: TGTGCCAGCAGCCAAACTAGCGGGAGTACAGATACGCAGTATTTT.

The CDR3 DNA reads TGTGCCTGGAGTAGGGCGGCTAGCGACTACTACGAGCAGTACTTC. Its protein product is CAWSRAASDYYEQYF. The rearrangement uses TRBV30 and TRBJ2-7; TRBD2 is a possible D gene (6 bases). Germline assignment: CDR1 GTSNPN and CDR2 SVGIG (reference sequence). The CDR3 sequence is 15 residues long. V shed 2 bases and J shed 3 bases, with 17 bases lying between them.

This chain joins TRBV9 and TRBJ2-2; 7 positions agree with TRBD2. This CDR3 spans 16 amino acids. V lost 0 bases and J lost 4; bases outside the gene matches: 6. Germline V gene data show CDR1 as SGDLS and CDR2 as YYNGEE. The CDR3, as DNA: TGTGCCAGCAGCGTAGGTGGGGGAGGGAGCACCGGGGAGCTGTTTTTT. Residues: CASSVGGGGSTGELFF.

The chain joins TRBV7-2 to TRBJ2-7, with 10 bases identical to TRBD2. Trimming cost V 1 base and J 3 bases; bases outside gene matches: 3. Germline V gives CDR1 SGHTA, CDR2 FQGNSA. The CDR3 length is 15 residues. CDR3 residues: CASSLVASGSYEQYF. CDR3 in DNA: TGTGCCAGCAGCTTAGTGGCTAGCGGGAGCTACGAGCAGTACTTC.

The chain joins TRBV4-2 to TRBJ2-3; D assignment may be TRBD1 or TRBD2 (5 bases each). V lost 1 base and J 5 bases, leaving 13 bases between the germline ends. From germline, CDR1 is LGHNA and CDR2 YNFKEQ. This CDR3 is built from 15 residues. CDR3 in DNA: TGTGCCAGCAGCCAAGCCGGGACCGCACGAGATACGCAGTATTTT. It yields the protein CASSQAGTARDTQYF.

The chain combines TRBV7-9 with TRBJ1-5, with a possible D match to TRBD1 (5 bases). The V end lost 5 bases, the J end lost 1 base, and 6 bases lay between the germline ends. The CDR3 sequence is 13 residues long. The germline CDR1 and CDR2 sequences are SEHNR and FQNEAQ (reference sequence). The CDR3 loop is CASSKGSNQPQHF. DNA for the CDR3: TGTGCCAGCAGCAAGGGGAGCAATCAGCCCCAGCATTTT.

Notes on this clone: Other DNA sequences in the sample encode the same CDR3. This chain connects TRBV5-1 to TRBJ2-1, with D possibly TRBD2 on 5 matching bases. CDR1 SGHRS and CDR2 YFSETQ come from the germline V gene. V lost 2 bases and J lost 7, with 7 bases in between. This CDR3 is built from 12 residues. CDR3 DNA: TGCGCCAGCAGCTTACTAGGTAATGAGCAGTTCTTC. Translated: CASSLLGNEQFF.

V gene TRBV7-9 combines with J gene TRBJ2-1; 10 bases align to TRBD2. The CDR3 covers 16 residues. Germline CDR1 reads SEHNR; CDR2 reads FQNEAQ (reference sequence). V shed 4 bases, J shed 8 bases, and the junction held 11 bases outside the gene matches. The CDR3 region is CASSSQGTSVGDEQFF. The CDR3 DNA reads TGTGCCAGCAGCTCACAAGGGACTAGCGTCGGCGATGAGCAGTTCTTC.

The sample holds one count of this clone. The chain uses TRBV19 and TRBJ2-7; TRBD1 agrees at 9 bases. Germline assignment: CDR1 LNHDA and CDR2 SQIVND (reference sequence). The CDR3 runs to 14 residues. V lost 4 bases, J lost 7 bases, and 8 bases stayed unmatched. Written as DNA, the CDR3 is TGTGCCAGTAGTACCACCGGGACAGGGTTTGAGCAGTACTTC. This translates into CASSTTGTGFEQYF.

The chain carries TRBV29-1 and TRBJ2-1, with 8 bases fitting TRBD2. This CDR3 is built from 18 residues. Germline V gives CDR1 SQVTM, CDR2 ANQGSEA. V was pared by 6 bases and J by 7 bases, with 23 bases of the junction left unmatched. CDR3 loop: CSVDKRGRSGSKGNEQFF. CDR3 nucleotide sequence: TGCAGCGTCGATAAAAGGGGGAGGAGCGGGAGTAAAGGAAATGAGCAGTTCTTC.

A note on this clone: The same CDR3 arises from other DNA sequences in this sample as well. The chain joins TRBV14 to TRBJ1-1; possibly TRBD1 for D (6 bases). The CDR3 spans 13 residues. V was cut by 3 bases and J by 1 base, with 6 bases left in between. Germline V lookup: CDR1 SGHDN, CDR2 FVKESK. The DNA of the CDR3 is TGTGCCAGCAGCCAGGGACAGAACACTGAAGCTTTCTTT. The encoded protein is CASSQGQNTEAFF. The entire variable domain, with the rest obtained from reference TRBV14 and TRBJ1-1, is as follows: EAGVTQFPSHSVIEKGQTVTLRCDPISGHDNLYWYRRVMGKEIKFLLHFVKESKQDESGMPNNRFLAERTGGTYSTLKVQPAELEDSGVYFCASSQGQNTEAFFGQGTRLTVV.

The chain links TRBV15 to TRBJ2-3; the D call may be TRBD1 or TRBD2 (5 bases each). CDR1 is LNHNV, CDR2 YYDKDF, per germline (reference sequence). The CDR3 is 14 residues long. The V end was cut by 5 bases, the J end by 0 bases, with 9 bases between. The DNA for the CDR3 is TGTGCCACCAGCTACCGGGACAGCACAGATACGCAGTATTTT. Protein product: CATSYRDSTDTQYF.

The CDR3 DNA is TGCGCCAGCAGGACTAGCGGGGGGAAATCCGGGGAGCTGTTTTTT. Its translation is CASRTSGGKSGELFF. The V and J genes are TRBV4-1 and TRBJ2-2, with TRBD2 matching 13 bases. Germline V gives CDR1 MGHRA, CDR2 YSYEKL. V dropped 6 bases and J dropped 6; count of bases not matched to a gene: 4. This CDR3 is 15 amino acids long.

The CDR3 loop is CASSLGQNNSPLHF. The CDR3 DNA reads as TGTGCCAGCAGCTTAGGGCAGAATAATTCACCCCTCCACTTT. The J gene is TRBJ1-6, the V gene TRBV7-8, with D hard to call. The germline V gene encodes CDR1 SGHVS and CDR2 FQNEAQ. Trimming stripped 1 base from V and 5 bases from J, with 6 bases between. The CDR3 extends over 14 amino acids.

In nucleotides, the CDR3 is TGTGCCAGTAGTCCCAGGGACAGGGGAAAAGGCAATCAGCCCCAGCATTTT. Translating gives CASSPRDRGKGNQPQHF. J is TRBJ1-5 and V is TRBV19; 10 nucleotides align to TRBD1. The V segment lost 5 bases and the J segment 2 bases; nucleotides outside the gene matches: 9. Looked up from germline, CDR1 is LNHDA and CDR2 is SQIVND (reference sequence). This CDR3 has 17 residues.

CDR3 region: CASSGGVMNTEAFF. DNA for the CDR3: TGTGCCAGCAGCGGTGGGGTAATGAACACTGAAGCTTTCTTT. This chain connects TRBV5-4 to TRBJ1-1; D is unresolved. Germline V gene sequence: CDR1 SGHNT, CDR2 YYREEE (reference sequence). This CDR3 is 14 amino acids long. Trimming left V 4 bases short and J 0 bases short, with 10 bases between.

This clone came up once. One junction end disagrees with the germline gene, perhaps due to a read error. V gene TRBV5-1 combines with J gene TRBJ2-3, with D possibly being TRBD2 (7 bases). Germline V gene lookup returns CDR1 SGHRS and CDR2 YFSETQ. The CDR3 totals 16 residues. The CDR3 spells CGSKGGATGNTDTQYF. CDR3 bases: TGCGGCAGCAAAGGGGGGGCCACAGGAAACACAGATACGCAGTATTTT. The complete variable domain, with remaining parts taken from reference TRBV5-1 and TRBJ2-3, reads KAGVTQTPRYLIKTRGQQVTLSCSPISGHRSVSWYQQTPGQGLQFLFEYFSETQRNKGNFPGRFSGRQFSNSRSEMNVSTLELGDSALYLCGSKGGATGNTDTQYFGPGTRLTVL.

V gene TRBV4-1 combines with J gene TRBJ2-1; 9 nucleotides line up with TRBD2. This CDR3 has 16 amino acids. From germline, CDR1 is MGHRA and CDR2 YSYEKL. J gave up 7 bases and V 4 bases, and 11 bases lay outside the gene matches. The CDR3 nucleotides are TGCGCCAGCAGCCGACAGCAGGGCCTAGCGGGAAATGAGCAGTTCTTC. This translates into CASSRQQGLAGNEQFF.

The V and J genes are TRBV6-1 and TRBJ1-1; D gene ambiguous. Germline V CDR1 and CDR2: MNHNS, SASEGT. V was cut by 0 bases and J by 7 bases, with 12 bases left in between. The CDR3 consists of 14 residues. CDR3 protein: CASSEALLGGEAFF. The CDR3 DNA sequence: TGTGCCAGCAGTGAAGCGCTTCTAGGAGGTGAAGCTTTCTTT.

The chain is built from TRBV11-3 and TRBJ2-1, with unresolved D. The ends were cut back, 0 bases at V and 0 bases at J, with 3 bases in the middle. CDR3 length: 14 amino acids. Germline-derived CDR1 and CDR2 are SGHNT and YENEEA. The CDR3: CASSLDSSYNEQFF. The CDR3 DNA sequence: TGTGCCAGCAGCTTAGACAGCTCCTACAATGAGCAGTTCTTC.

J is TRBJ1-2 and V is TRBV19; D is perhaps TRBD1 (5 bases). The CDR3 covers 13 residues. Between the trimmed V and J ends, which lost 11 bases and 3 bases, there was a span of 16 bases. In germline, CDR1 is LNHDA, CDR2 SQIVND (reference sequence). Here the CDR3 reads CASVDSADYGYTF. CDR3 DNA sequence: TGTGCCTCAGTAGACAGTGCAGACTATGGCTACACCTTC.

This clone was seen once. The chain links TRBV10-3 to TRBJ2-7; a possible D gene is TRBD1 (6 bases). Germline lookup yields CDR1 ENHRY and CDR2 SYGVKD. The CDR3 totals 15 residues. Trimming stripped 10 bases from V and 7 bases from J, with 26 bases between. CDR3 in amino acids: CATWAGTPLGGEQYF. CDR3 bases: TGTGCCACTTGGGCCGGGACACCCCTCGGCGGGGAGCAGTACTTC.

The CDR3 DNA is TGTGCCCAGGGTGGATTTAGTTCACCCCTCCACTTT. Protein sequence: CAQGGFSSPLHF. The V gene is TRBV30, the J gene TRBJ1-6, with D possibly being TRBD1 (5 bases). CDR3 size: 12 residues. Deletions cut 8 bases from V and 9 bases from J, with 14 bases between. Germline V gene lookup returns CDR1 GTSNPN and CDR2 SVGIG (reference sequence).

The rearrangement links TRBV6-6 to TRBJ1-1; no clear D gene. This CDR3 contains 14 residues. With 0 bases removed from V and 0 bases from J, the gap between germline ends came to 5 bases. Germline V gene data show CDR1 as MNHNY and CDR2 as SVGAGI (reference sequence). CDR3 nucleotide sequence: TGTGCCAGCAGTTACTCAATCGTGAACACTGAAGCTTTCTTT. Protein sequence: CASSYSIVNTEAFF.

V gene TRBV6-5 combines with J gene TRBJ1-1, with D perhaps matching TRBD1 (5 bases). The CDR3 sequence is 14 residues long. Germline V gene data show CDR1 as MNHEY and CDR2 as SVGAGI. Trimming took 2 bases from V and 1 from J, leaving 8 bases between them. In DNA form, the CDR3 reads TGTGCCAGCAGTTACGAGACAGAGAACACTGAAGCTTTCTTT. Its translation: CASSYETENTEAFF.